In its sample, the clone carrying this T cell receptor (beta chain) was seen many times. Its target is not known. This sample was taken from a study of T cell repertoires in cytomegalovirus infection. TCRdb independently ran MiXCR on the reads; one entry per CDR3 protein. The sample has about 250,000 distinct CDR3 sequences, 10% to 15% seen once. General study findings and limits: CMV-specific TCR beta clonotypes restricted by HLA-C dominated the ex vivo response.

Germline V gene data show CDR1 as SGHTA and CDR2 as FQGNSA. The CDR3 contains 20 residues. The trim removed 10 bases at V and 4 bases at J, leaving 29 bases unmatched. The sequence came from a human donor in good health (CMV status not recorded). Some clones in this sample may be carry-over from other donors' samples. Sample: PBMCs. The chain recombines TRBV7-2 with TRBJ2-7; 9 bases fit TRBD2. Here the CDR3 reads CAISPDGDGTFSGSKYEQYF. CDR3 in DNA: TGTGCCATCTCACCCGATGGGGACGGGACTTTTAGCGGGAGCAAGTACGAGCAGTACTTC. Based on the CDR3 plus reference TRBV7-2 and TRBJ2-7, the full variable domain is GAGVSQSPSNKVTEKGKDVELRCDPISGHTALYWYRQSLGQGLEFLIYFQGNSAPDKSGLPSDRFSAERTGGSVSTLTIQRTQQEDSAVYLCAISPDGDGTFSGSKYEQYFGPGTRLTVT.